These 15 T cell receptor beta chains were all obtained from the same sample, sequenced in a study of T cell responses to AZD1222 COVID-19 vaccine. This table comes from immunoSEQ multiplex PCR, and its TCRdb copy is limited to in-frame clones, with some not included. Of some 74,000 clones listed, more than 75% are singletons. Sequencing was performed on peripheral blood, taken on day 0 of AZD1222 vaccination. The receptor source for this set is an adult in good health.

This clone has only one observation. The genes are TRBV30 and TRBJ1-2, with 8 bases aligning to TRBD1. V dropped 2 bases and J dropped 5; count of bases not matched to a gene: 10. CDR1 and CDR2 from the germline V gene are GTSNPN and SVGIG (reference sequence). This CDR3 has 15 residues. CDR3 residues: CAWSSPGGAHYGYTF. CDR3 DNA sequence: TGTGCCTGGAGTAGCCCAGGGGGCGCACATTATGGCTACACCTTC.

This clone was seen only once. The CDR3 region has the DNA TGTGCCAGCAGCTTGGCCGGAAGTGGGGGGGTGGAAGAGCAGTTCTTC. This sequence encodes CASSLAGSGGVEEQFF. This sequence joins TRBV5-8 and TRBJ2-1, with 7 bases aligning to TRBD2. V lost 0 bases, J lost 10 bases, and 13 bases stayed unmatched. The CDR3 runs 16 residues. Germline loops: CDR1 SGHTS, CDR2 YDEGEE.

This clone was observed once. V gene TRBV7-2 combines with J gene TRBJ2-7, with 12 bases matching TRBD2. J lost 5 bases, V lost 4 bases, and 0 bases had no gene match. CDR3 length: 13 amino acids. Germline V gene sequence: CDR1 SGHTA, CDR2 FQGNSA. CDR3: CASSSSGGDEQYF. DNA of the CDR3: TGTGCCAGCAGCTCTAGCGGGGGGGACGAGCAGTACTTC.

The rearrangement uses TRBV11-2 and TRBJ2-6; D unresolved. The length of the CDR3 is 15 residues. Germline-derived CDR1 and CDR2 are SGHAT and FQNNGV. V lost 5 bases and J lost 0, with 8 bases in between. CDR3 DNA: TGTGCCAGCAGCCCTCCAGACTCTGGGGCCAACGTCCTGACTTTC. Translating gives CASSPPDSGANVLTF.

J is TRBJ2-7 and V is TRBV2; 10 bases map to TRBD2. Germline values: CDR1 SNHLY, CDR2 FYNNEI. CDR3 length equals 16 residues. The V and J ends lost 6 bases and 5 bases, in that order; junction bases with no gene match: 13. This CDR3 reads CASRTGTSALWDEQYF. The CDR3 bases are TGTGCCAGCAGAACCGGGACTAGCGCCTTATGGGACGAGCAGTACTTC. Drawing the rest from reference TRBV2 and TRBJ2-7, the complete variable domain is EPEVTQTPSHQVTQMGQEVILRCVPISNHLYFYWYRQILGQKVEFLVSFYNNEISEKSEIFDDQFSVERPDGSNFTLKIRSTKLEDSAMYFCASRTGTSALWDEQYFGPGTRLTVT.

The V gene is TRBV3-1 (or the pseudogene TRBV3-2), the J gene TRBJ2-7, with 8 bases that match TRBD2. With 4 bases clipped from V and 0 bases from J, the junction kept 14 bases outside the gene matches. The V gene's germline CDR1 is LGHDT and CDR2 YNNKEL (reference sequence). There are 18 residues in the CDR3. The CDR3 bases are TGTGCCAGCAGCCCTTCACGGGGGAGCGGGGGCCTCTCCTACGAGCAGTACTTC. Its translation: CASSPSRGSGGLSYEQYF.

CDR3 in amino acids: CASSHSGVGELFF. The DNA for the CDR3 is TGTGCCAGCAGCCATTCAGGTGTCGGGGAGCTGTTTTTT. The chain uses TRBV3-1 (or the pseudogene TRBV3-2) and TRBJ2-2; no clear D gene. This CDR3 is 13 amino acids long. Looked up from germline, CDR1 is LGHDT and CDR2 is YNNKEL (reference sequence). V was clipped by 3 bases and J by 7 bases, with 9 bases between them.

The chain couples TRBV3-1 (or the pseudogene TRBV3-2) to TRBJ2-1, with 7 positions matching TRBD2. V lost 4 bases and J lost 9; bases outside the gene matches: 9. The CDR3 is made up of 14 amino acids. The germline V gene has CDR1 LGHDT and CDR2 YNNKEL (reference sequence). The CDR3 nucleotides are TGTGCCAGCAGCCTTAAACGACGGACTAGTGAGCAGTTCTTC. Its translation is CASSLKRRTSEQFF.

V usage is TRBV28 and J usage is TRBJ1-2; 8 nucleotides line up with TRBD1. V trimming: 7 bases; J trimming: 3 bases; junction bases outside the gene matches: 13. There are 16 residues in the CDR3. Looked up from germline, CDR1 is MDHEN and CDR2 is SYDVKM. The CDR3 protein is CASKPPEGQADYGYTF. CDR3 coding DNA: TGTGCCAGCAAGCCCCCAGAGGGACAGGCCGACTATGGCTACACCTTC.

This sequence joins TRBV13 and TRBJ2-5, with a weak D call TRBD2 (5 bases). Germline CDR1 PRHDT, CDR2 FYEKMQ (reference sequence). V was trimmed by 2 bases and J by 4 bases, leaving 17 bases between them. The CDR3 has 16 amino acids. CDR3 coding DNA: TGTGCCAGCAGCTTAAGTGCAGTTCCGGCGGGAGAGACCCAGTACTTC. This translates into CASSLSAVPAGETQYF.

This chain uses TRBV11-2 with TRBJ2-5, with D possibly being TRBD1 or TRBD2 (5 bases each). CDR1 SGHAT and CDR2 FQNNGV come from the germline V gene. This CDR3 region has 16 residues. V was pared by 5 bases and J by 2 bases, with 18 bases between. CDR3 coding DNA: TGTGCCAGCAGCATAAGGGGCGGAGCGGAACAAGAGACCCAGTACTTC. Amino acids: CASSIRGGAEQETQYF.

The chain links TRBV6-5 to TRBJ2-2; D is unclear. Trimming removed 6 bases from V and 2 bases from J, with 7 bases in between. Germline V gene data show CDR1 as MNHEY and CDR2 as SVGAGI. The CDR3 totals 13 residues. CDR3 nucleotide sequence: TGTGCCAGCAGAGAGATCAACACCGGGGAGCTGTTTTTT. It is translated as CASREINTGELFF.

V gene TRBV27 combines with J gene TRBJ1-1, with a possible D match to TRBD1 (5 bases). The CDR3 contains 14 residues. Trimming shortened V by 5 bases and J by 4 bases, and 14 bases separated the two germline ends. Germline CDR1 is MNHEY and CDR2 is SMNVEV (reference sequence). The CDR3 sequence is CASSVLGLGTEAFF. In DNA, the CDR3 is TGTGCCAGCAGTGTGTTGGGGCTTGGCACTGAAGCTTTCTTT.

The chain recombines TRBV5-4 with TRBJ1-2, with D uncertain. Germline CDR1 is SGHNT and CDR2 is YYREEE (reference sequence). The CDR3 is 16 amino acids. V lost 2 bases, J lost 3 bases, and 17 bases lay in between. DNA of the CDR3: TGTGCCAGCAGCTTTACCCCGGCCGCGGGGTACTATGGCTACACCTTC. Its protein product is CASSFTPAAGYYGYTF.

The V call is TRBV9, the J call TRBJ2-7; 10 bases line up with TRBD1. CDR1 SGDLS and CDR2 YYNGEE come from the germline V gene. V shed 4 bases, J shed 6 bases, and the junction held 10 bases outside the gene matches. The CDR3 sequence is 15 residues long. The CDR3 coding sequence is TGTGCCAGCAGCCCGGGGACAGGGGCAAAAGGCGAGCAGTACTTC. This sequence encodes CASSPGTGAKGEQYF.